The clone carrying this T cell receptor (beta chain) was seen only a few times. The antigen is unknown. The data were taken from a study of blood T cells in healthy people across ages. Study results and limitations: Observed TCR beta diversity showed a strong correlation with the percentage of naive T cells as measured by flow cytometry. Naive and antigen-experienced cells could not be conclusively compared, given unsorted PBMCs.

Through a sample-barcoded 5' primer and a J-beta primer mix, a second PCR was run for 7 to 11 cycles. TCRdb independently ran MiXCR on the 5' RACE reads; one entry per CDR3 protein. The sample lists 1.4 million to 1.5 million distinct CDR3 sequences; around 42% were seen once. Sequencing used blood. This TCR was sampled from a woman between 18 and 30 years old in good health.

The CDR3 is CASSFSTADSYEQYF. In DNA, the CDR3 is TGTGCCAGCAGCTTTTCGACAGCTGACTCCTACGAGCAGTACTTC. The rearrangement joins TRBV7-2 to TRBJ2-7, with D possibly matching TRBD1 (5 bases). CDR3 length: 15 amino acids. Trimming took 3 bases from V and 0 from J, leaving 12 bases between them. CDR1 is SGHTA and CDR2 is FQGNSA in the germline V gene.